The entry below describes one TCR beta chain. Its antigen is currently unknown. A much larger clone differs by one base, so this may be a read error. In germline, CDR1 is SEHNR, CDR2 FQNEAQ (reference sequence). Trimming removed 10 bases from V and 3 bases from J, with 16 bases in between. The CDR3 has 13 amino acids. It was RNA transcripts that yielded the amplified TCR beta CDR3 regions. HTBI primers drove first-round RT-PCR of the TCR CDR3. MiXCR, applied by TCRdb to the multiplex PCR reads, yields one record per CDR3 protein. This sample has more than 600,000 distinct CDR3 sequences; roughly 15% occur once, and the top ten carry under 10%. This entry is derived from a study of T cells in Graves' hyperthyroidism and ophthalmopathy. Study-level points and caveats: Separation of ophthalmopathy from stable hyperthyroidism was achieved by a 13 V-J model.

V and J are TRBV7-9 and TRBJ2-7, with D unresolved. The TCR was taken from a man aged 18 to 30 with Graves' hyperthyroidism. Sequencing was done on a sample of blood. CDR3: CATSPRSGYEQYF. The CDR3 DNA sequence: TGTGCCACCTCACCTCGGTCGGGCTACGAGCAGTACTTC. Full variable domain (remainder filled in from reference TRBV7-9 and TRBJ2-7): DTGVSQNPRHKITKRGQNVTFRCDPISEHNRLYWYRQTLGQGPEFLTYFQNEAQLEKSRLLSDRFSAERPKGSFSTLEIQRTEQGDSAMYLCATSPRSGYEQYFGPGTRLTVT.